This T cell receptor (beta chain) was recorded in a study of tumor and adjacent non-tumor tissue in lung cancer. On the study more broadly: Patients were aged about 31 to 85, about 10 men and 4 to 6 women, stage I to III.

The library came from three nested PCR rounds adapted from ARM-PCR protocols. TCRdb called the multiplex PCR reads again in MiXCR, with one record for every CDR3 protein. The repertoire has roughly 65,000 distinct CDR3 sequences, 60% of them found once; the top ten carry around 20%. The study's findings and limits: Significantly higher TCR diversity was found in tumor than normal lung.

RNA was extracted from bulk tissue without any cell sorting. Worth noting for this clonotype: Its antigen is unknown. Since a much larger clone is just one base distant, this may be a read error.

The CDR3 covers 14 residues. Germline V CDR1 and CDR2: SGHVS, FQNEAQ. This TCR was sampled from a man between 50 and 59 years old with non-small cell lung cancer. J is TRBJ2-1 and V is TRBV7-8, with 7 bases that match TRBD2. Sequenced: lung tumor tissue. The CDR3 sequence: CASSWEREYSEQFF. The CDR3 DNA is TGTGCCAGCAGCTGGGAGCGGGAATACAGTGAGCAGTTCTTC.